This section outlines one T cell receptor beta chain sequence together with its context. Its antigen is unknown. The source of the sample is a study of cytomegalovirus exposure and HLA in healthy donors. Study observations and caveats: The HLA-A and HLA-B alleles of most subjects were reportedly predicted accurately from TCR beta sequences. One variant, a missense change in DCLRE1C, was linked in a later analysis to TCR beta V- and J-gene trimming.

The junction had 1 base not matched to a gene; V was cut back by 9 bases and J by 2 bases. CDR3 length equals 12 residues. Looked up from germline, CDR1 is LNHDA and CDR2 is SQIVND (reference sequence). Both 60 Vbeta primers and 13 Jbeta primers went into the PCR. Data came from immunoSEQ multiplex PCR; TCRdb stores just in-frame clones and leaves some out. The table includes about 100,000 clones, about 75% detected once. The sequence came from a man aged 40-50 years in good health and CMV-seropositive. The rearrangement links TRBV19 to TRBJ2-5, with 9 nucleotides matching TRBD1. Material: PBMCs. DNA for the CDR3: TGTGCCAGCGGGACAGGGCAAGAGACCCAGTACTTC. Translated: CASGTGQETQYF.